This T cell receptor (beta chain) was documented in a study of identical twins. Findings and caveats of the study: In zero-insertion analyses, partial confounding could arise from invariant MAIT and iNKT cells.

A universal primer site came from template switching; cDNA carried unique molecular identifiers. One entry per CDR3 protein, called by TCRdb with MiXCR from the 5' RACE reads. The table records 500,000 or so distinct CDR3 sequences, roughly an eighth of them present only once. The CDR3 covers 13 residues. The germline gives CDR1 MNHNS, CDR2 SASEGT. The V end was cut by 7 bases, the J end by 6 bases, with 13 bases between. About this clonotype: The antigen remains undetermined.

This sample also appeared in a second study, on yellow fever vaccine responses in identical twins.

The chain combines TRBV6-1 with TRBJ2-1, with a tentative D call TRBD1 (6 bases). The receptor's source is a woman under 30 in good health. The sequenced material came from CD4+ T cells sorted from blood. The DNA for the CDR3 is TGTGCCAGCAAGGGGGAGATGTCCAATGAGCAGTTCTTC. It is translated as CASKGEMSNEQFF.